A selection of T cell receptor beta chains follows, all from one sample in a study of blood T cell repertoires in COVID-19. The table came from immunoSEQ multiplex PCR; TCRdb's copy has only in-frame clones and leaves some out. The sample consists of roughly 420,000 clones, roughly 90% of them appearing once. The sequenced material came from PBMCs or T cells enriched from blood (not recorded which). The receptors come from a woman aged 30 to 39 with acute COVID-19. Each CDR3 is given with its conserved first and last residue. Fields, in order: CDR3 protein, CDR3 DNA, J gene, clone size, V gene, D gene. A D gene is named only where the DNA matches it firmly. Clone size is given for some rows only: seen once, a few or many times, or a class if the clone is expanded.

CASSRGQGTDTQYF | TGTGCCAGCAGCCGGGGACAGGGCACAGATACGCAGTATTTT | TRBJ2-3 | few | TRBV5-4 | TRBD1
CASSLASLAAGGYTF | TGTGCCAGCAGCTTAGCATCTTTGGCGGCGGGAGGCTACACCTTC | TRBJ1-2 | . | TRBV7-2 | .
CASSPSRLVYEQYF | TGTGCCAGCAGCCCCTCGCGCCTTGTCTACGAGCAGTACTTC | TRBJ2-7 | once | TRBV5-6 | .
CASSFTGGTEAFF | TGTGCCAGTAGTTTTACCGGGGGGACTGAAGCTTTCTTT | TRBJ1-1 | . | TRBV19 | .
CASSLSGNYEQYF | TGTGCCAGCAGCTTGTCAGGCAACTACGAGCAGTACTTC | TRBJ2-7 | once | TRBV7-2 | .
CASIVRRDTDTEAFF | TGTGCCAGCATTGTCAGACGGGATACTGATACTGAAGCTTTCTTT | TRBJ1-1 | . | TRBV6-5 | .
CASSLYSGSLDGYTF | TGTGCCAGCAGCTTATACTCGGGGTCCTTGGATGGCTACACCTTC | TRBJ1-2 | . | TRBV7-9 | .
CLTRENTEAFF | TGCTTGACCCGGGAAAACACTGAAGCTTTCTTT | TRBJ1-1 | . | TRBV18 | .
CASSGEQGARLGEQYF | TGCGCCAGCAGCGGCGAACAGGGGGCACGCCTGGGGGAGCAGTACTTC | TRBJ2-7 | . | TRBV5-1 | TRBD1
CASSSTYEQYF | TGTGCCAGCAGTTCTACCTACGAGCAGTACTTC | TRBJ2-7 | few | TRBV12-3/TRBV12-4 | .
CASSVAPAGGSYTDTQYF | TGTGCCAGCAGCGTAGCTCCGGCGGGGGGGAGCTATACAGATACGCAGTATTTT | TRBJ2-3 | . | TRBV9 | TRBD2
CASSLGTASPLHF | TGTGCCAGCAGCTTAGGTACAGCTTCACCCCTCCACTTT | TRBJ1-6 | . | TRBV13 | .
CASSVSTRGQEPLHF | TGTGCCAGCAGCGTCTCTACTAGGGGGCAAGAACCCCTCCACTTT | TRBJ1-6 | . | TRBV9 | TRBD1
CASSPRGAGAYNEQFF | TGTGCCAGCAGCCCCCGGGGGGCCGGGGCCTACAATGAGCAGTTCTTC | TRBJ2-1 | few | TRBV5-5 | .
CASSSQGGGELFF | TGCGCCAGCAGCTCTCAAGGAGGGGGGGAGCTGTTTTTT | TRBJ2-2 | . | TRBV5-1 | .
CASSYLTGDQPQHF | TGTGCCAGCAGTTATTTGACAGGTGATCAGCCCCAGCATTTT | TRBJ1-5 | few | TRBV6-2/TRBV6-3 | .
CASSRGGQTNEKLFF | TGTGCCAGCAGTCGTGGGGGACAGACTAATGAAAAACTGTTTTTT | TRBJ1-4 | few | TRBV2 | TRBD1
CASSPSGDTYEQYF | TGTGCCAGCAGTCCCTCGGGGGATACCTACGAGCAGTACTTC | TRBJ2-7 | . | TRBV6-2/TRBV6-3 | .
CASSKVGDRYGYTF | TGTGCCAGCAGCAAAGTAGGAGACCGCTATGGCTACACCTTC | TRBJ1-2 | few | TRBV21-1 | .
CASSFSRGKGDTQYF | TGTGCCAGCAGCTTCAGCAGGGGCAAGGGAGATACGCAGTATTTT | TRBJ2-3 | . | TRBV7-9 | .
CASSLEPLGTEAFF | TGTGCCAGCAGCTTGGAGCCTTTAGGAACTGAAGCTTTCTTT | TRBJ1-1 | . | TRBV7-2 | .
CASSLGALNTEAFF | TGTGCCAGCAGCTTGGGGGCTCTAAACACTGAAGCTTTCTTT | TRBJ1-1 | . | TRBV5-6 | .
CAIKDSTVNTEAFF | TGTGCCATCAAAGATTCGACAGTGAACACTGAAGCTTTCTTT | TRBJ1-1 | . | TRBV10-3 | .
CASSLTAGELFF | TGTGCCAGCAGCCTCACAGCCGGGGAGCTGTTTTTT | TRBJ2-2 | . | TRBV7-3 | .
CAISERDRVYEQYF | TGTGCCATCAGTGAAAGGGACAGGGTCTACGAGCAGTACTTC | TRBJ2-7 | . | TRBV10-3 | TRBD1
CATSDGGAKNIQYF | TGTGCCACCAGTGACGGGGGAGCCAAAAACATTCAGTACTTC | TRBJ2-4 | once | TRBV24-1 | .
CASSVDSTGQGASGELFF | TGTGCCAGCAGCGTAGATTCGACGGGACAGGGGGCATCCGGGGAGCTGTTTTTT | TRBJ2-2 | . | TRBV9 | TRBD1
CASSIKGAVYGYTF | TGTGCCAGTAGTATAAAAGGGGCCGTCTATGGCTACACCTTC | TRBJ1-2 | . | TRBV19 | .
CASSLGAAGYGYTF | TGTGCCAGCAGCTTGGGGGCTGCGGGCTATGGCTACACCTTC | TRBJ1-2 | . | TRBV7-8 | .
CASREGGINYGYTF | TGTGCCAGCCGGGAGGGGGGAATTAACTATGGCTACACCTTC | TRBJ1-2 | . | TRBV6-5 | .
CASSVTEGSNYGYTF | TGTGCCAGCAGCGTGACGGAGGGATCCAACTATGGCTACACCTTC | TRBJ1-2 | . | TRBV9 | .
CASSNYVPRDRPLQNTEAFF | TGTGCCAGCAGCAATTACGTTCCCCGCGACAGACCTTTACAGAACACTGAAGCTTTCTTT | TRBJ1-1 | . | TRBV7-8 | .
CASSGGQGFYREKLFF | TGTGCCAGCAGTGGGGGACAGGGGTTTTATCGGGAAAAACTGTTTTTT | TRBJ1-4 | . | TRBV6-1 | TRBD1
CASSTSDRGLEKLFF | TGTGCCAGTAGTACGTCGGACAGGGGACTGGAAAAACTGTTTTTT | TRBJ1-4 | . | TRBV19 | TRBD1
CASSPRRVEGQYF | TGTGCCAGCAGCCCAAGGAGGGTAGAGGGGCAGTACTTC | TRBJ2-7 | . | TRBV6-5 | .
CASSRPGTRDIQYF | TGTGCCAGCAGCCGTCCCGGGACAAGGGACATTCAGTACTTC | TRBJ2-4 | once | TRBV25-1 | .
CASSESRGGQGVKAFF | TGTGCCAGCAGTGAATCGAGGGGGGGACAGGGTGTGAAAGCTTTCTTT | TRBJ1-1 | . | TRBV25-1 | TRBD1
CASSRGANVLTF | TGTGCCAGCAGTCGTGGGGCCAACGTCCTGACTTTC | TRBJ2-6 | . | TRBV2 | .
CASSSLRTGGLYTQYF | TGTGCCAGCAGCTCCTTAAGGACAGGGGGCTTGTATACGCAGTATTTT | TRBJ2-3 | many | TRBV7-9 | TRBD1
CASSRQNLNTEAFF | TGTGCCAGCAGCCGACAGAACCTGAACACTGAAGCTTTCTTT | TRBJ1-1 | . | TRBV3-1/TRBV3-2 | .
CASSLAAGTGANVLTF | TGCGCCAGCAGCTTGGCCGCGGGGACTGGGGCCAACGTCCTGACTTTC | TRBJ2-6 | . | TRBV5-1 | .
CRSGYTEAFF | TGCAGATCAGGCTACACTGAAGCTTTCTTT | TRBJ1-1 | . | TRBV20-1 | .
CASSFFQQGAREQYF | TGTGCCAGCAGCTTCTTCCAACAGGGGGCGCGTGAGCAGTACTTC | TRBJ2-7 | . | TRBV7-2 | TRBD1
CASRKTGEETQYF | TGTGCCAGCAGAAAAACAGGGGAAGAGACCCAGTACTTC | TRBJ2-5 | . | TRBV2 | TRBD1
CATSDRDSSTDTQYF | TGTGCCACCAGTGATAGGGACAGCTCTACAGATACGCAGTATTTT | TRBJ2-3 | . | TRBV24-1 | TRBD1
CASSSGQTNSPLHF | TGTGCCAGCAGTTCGGGACAGACTAATTCACCCCTCCACTTT | TRBJ1-6 | . | TRBV6-9 | TRBD1
CATTPRSSGTNTGELFF | TGTGCCACCACACCCCGCTCTAGCGGGACGAACACCGGGGAGCTGTTTTTT | TRBJ2-2 | . | TRBV10-3 | TRBD2
CASSGRTGLNQPQHF | TGTGCCAGTAGTGGGCGGACAGGCTTGAATCAGCCCCAGCATTTT | TRBJ1-5 | . | TRBV19 | TRBD1
CASNNLGLPNTEAFF | TGTGCCAGTAATAACTTAGGACTCCCGAACACTGAAGCTTTCTTT | TRBJ1-1 | once | TRBV6-5 | .
CASSYAGALETQYF | TGTGCCAGCAGTTACGCGGGGGCCCTAGAGACCCAGTACTTC | TRBJ2-5 | . | TRBV6-2/TRBV6-3 | .
CASGGMSTGELFF | TGTGCCAGCGGGGGCATGAGCACCGGGGAGCTGTTTTTT | TRBJ2-2 | once | TRBV28 | .
CASSPRVAGELFF | TGTGCCAGCAGTCCCAGGGTCGCCGGGGAGCTGTTTTTT | TRBJ2-2 | . | TRBV27 | .
CASSLGTGLNQPQHF | TGCGCCAGCAGCCTGGGGACAGGGTTAAATCAGCCCCAGCATTTT | TRBJ1-5 | . | TRBV5-1 | TRBD1
CASSQFRCEQYF | TGCGCCAGCAGTCAATTTCGGTGCGAGCAGTACTTC | TRBJ2-7 | few | TRBV23-1 | .
CASSLWGGGVSYNEQFF | TGTGCCAGCAGCTTATGGGGCGGGGGGGTCTCCTACAATGAGCAGTTCTTC | TRBJ2-1 | once | TRBV7-8 | TRBD2
CASSLDGGSSYEQYF | TGCGCCAGCAGCTTGGACGGGGGGAGCTCCTACGAGCAGTACTTC | TRBJ2-7 | . | TRBV5-1 | TRBD2
CASSPREGRDTDTQYF | TGCGCCAGCAGCCCTAGGGAAGGGCGGGACACAGATACGCAGTATTTT | TRBJ2-3 | . | TRBV5-1 | .
CASPKTGRAGNTIYF | TGTGCCAGCCCGAAGACAGGGAGAGCTGGAAACACCATATATTTT | TRBJ1-3 | . | TRBV2 | TRBD1
CASSAGAPSSYNSPLHF | TGTGCCAGCAGCGCTGGGGCGCCGAGCTCCTATAATTCACCCCTCCACTTT | TRBJ1-6 | . | TRBV9 | .